The sequence of this T cell receptor beta chain was determined in a study of T cell repertoires in cytomegalovirus infection. Study information: Public signatures in TCR beta pointed to CMV infection and matching HLA type.

TCRdb itself ran the reads through MiXCR, one entry per CDR3 protein. The sample consists of about 340,000 distinct CDR3 sequences, around 29% of them appearing once. At least ten counts were recorded for this clonotype. No antigen is known for it. The study, taken as a whole, reports: It was HLA-C-restricted CMV-specific TCR beta clonotypes that dominated the response ex vivo.

Germline CDR1 is SGHTA and CDR2 is FQGNSA. The CDR3 runs 15 residues. V was pared by 3 bases and J by 6 bases, with 17 bases between. The chain is built from TRBV7-2 and TRBJ1-1; D possibly corresponds to TRBD1 (5 bases). The sequence was collected from a human donor in good health (CMV status not recorded). Some clones in this sample may be carry-over from other donors' samples. The source was cultured PBMCs, collected from culture after CMV antigen stimulation. The CDR3 region has the DNA TGTGCCAGCAGCTTCGAACTAAGGGGCGGGTCTGAAGCTTTCTTT. The encoded protein is CASSFELRGGSEAFF.